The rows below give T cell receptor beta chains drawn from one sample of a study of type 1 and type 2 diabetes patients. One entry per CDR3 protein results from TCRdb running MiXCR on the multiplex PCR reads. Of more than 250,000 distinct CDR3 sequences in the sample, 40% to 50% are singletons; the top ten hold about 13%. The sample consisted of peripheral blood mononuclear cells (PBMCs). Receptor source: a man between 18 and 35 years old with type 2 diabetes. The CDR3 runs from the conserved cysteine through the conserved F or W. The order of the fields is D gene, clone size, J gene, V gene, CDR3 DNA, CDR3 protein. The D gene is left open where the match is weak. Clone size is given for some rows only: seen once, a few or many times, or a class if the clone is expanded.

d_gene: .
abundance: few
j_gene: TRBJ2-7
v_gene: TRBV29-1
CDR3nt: TGCAGCGCCCTCATAGCTCGGGAGCAGTACTTC
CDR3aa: CSALIAREQYF

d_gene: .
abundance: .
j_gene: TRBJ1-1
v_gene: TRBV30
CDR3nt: TGTGCCTGGAGTGTACCCCTTTCAAGGACTGAAGCTTTCTTT
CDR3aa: CAWSVPLSRTEAFF

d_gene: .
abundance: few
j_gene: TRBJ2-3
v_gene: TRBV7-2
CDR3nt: TGTGCCAGCAGTCCCACAGGGCCAGGTACGCAGTATTTT
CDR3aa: CASSPTGPGTQYF

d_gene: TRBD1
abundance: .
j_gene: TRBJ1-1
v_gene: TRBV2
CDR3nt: TGTGCCAGCAGAAGGCAGGGGGGCCTGATGAACACTGAAGCTTTCTTT
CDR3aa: CASRRQGGLMNTEAFF

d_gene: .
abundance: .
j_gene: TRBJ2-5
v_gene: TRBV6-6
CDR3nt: TGTGCCAGCAGTTACAACACCAGAAAACAAGAGACCCAGTACTTC
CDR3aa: CASSYNTRKQETQYF

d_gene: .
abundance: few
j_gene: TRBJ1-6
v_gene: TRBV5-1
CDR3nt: TGCGCCAGCAGCTTGGCCGGGGGGAAGTTTTCACCCCTCCACTTT
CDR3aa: CASSLAGGKFSPLHF

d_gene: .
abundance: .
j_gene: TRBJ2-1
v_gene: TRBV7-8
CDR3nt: TGTGCCAGCAGCTTAACGAGCTACAATGAGCAGTTCTTC
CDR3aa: CASSLTSYNEQFF

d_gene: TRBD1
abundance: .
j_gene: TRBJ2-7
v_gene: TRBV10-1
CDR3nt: TGCGCCAGCCGGGACAGGGACATTTGGCACTTC
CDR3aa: CASRDRDIWHF

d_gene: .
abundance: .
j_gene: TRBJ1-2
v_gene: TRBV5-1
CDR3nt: TGCGCCAGCAGCGCCGGGACCTTCCTAGGGAGTAACTATGGCTACACCTTC
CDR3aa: CASSAGTFLGSNYGYTF

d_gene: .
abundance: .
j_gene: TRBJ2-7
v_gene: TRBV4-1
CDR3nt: TGCGCCAGCAGCCAAGGGTTCATCCGGACATACGCCTACGAGCAGTACTTC
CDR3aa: CASSQGFIRTYAYEQYF

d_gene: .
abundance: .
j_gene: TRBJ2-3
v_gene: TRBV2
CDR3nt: TGTGCCAGCCGAGGGACTAGCACAGATACGCAGTATTTT
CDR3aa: CASRGTSTDTQYF

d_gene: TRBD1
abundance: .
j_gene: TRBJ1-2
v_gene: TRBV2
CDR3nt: TGCGCCAGCAGCTTGGGACAGGAGCATGGCTACACCTTC
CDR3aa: CASSLGQEHGYTF

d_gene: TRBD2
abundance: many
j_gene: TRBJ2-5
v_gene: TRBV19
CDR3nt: TGTGCCAGTAGGAGCGGGACCACTAAAGAGACCCAGTACTTC
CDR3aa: CASRSGTTKETQYF

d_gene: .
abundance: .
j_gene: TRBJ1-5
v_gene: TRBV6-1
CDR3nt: TGTGCCAGCCGACCCCAGGGCAGCGGGGTAGCTCAGCCCCAGCATTTT
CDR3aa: CASRPQGSGVAQPQHF

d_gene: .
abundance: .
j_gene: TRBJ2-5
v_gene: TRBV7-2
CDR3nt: TGTGCCAGCAGCTTAAGTTCCAGGGTCCCCTTAGAGACCCAGTACTTC
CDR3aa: CASSLSSRVPLETQYF

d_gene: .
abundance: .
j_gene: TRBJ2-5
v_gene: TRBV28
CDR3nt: TGTGCCAGCAGTCCTCTTATCTTGGGGATCGCAGAGACCCAGTACTTC
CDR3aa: CASSPLILGIAETQYF

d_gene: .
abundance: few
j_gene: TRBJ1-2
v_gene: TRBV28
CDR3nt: TGTGCCAGCAGTCTCCATCTATGGGGCTACACCTTC
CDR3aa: CASSLHLWGYTF

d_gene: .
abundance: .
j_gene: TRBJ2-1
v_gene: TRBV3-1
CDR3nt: TGTGCCAGCAGCCAAGTTGTGGGGAATGAGCAGTTCTTC
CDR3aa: CASSQVVGNEQFF

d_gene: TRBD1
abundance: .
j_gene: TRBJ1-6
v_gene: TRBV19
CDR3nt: TGTGCCAGTAGTATCGGACAGGTCCTTTCGAATTCACCCCTCCACTTT
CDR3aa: CASSIGQVLSNSPLHF

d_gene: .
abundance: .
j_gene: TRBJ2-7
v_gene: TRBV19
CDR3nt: TGTGCCAGCGGGAGCTGGTCTACTAGGGAGCAGTACTTC
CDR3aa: CASGSWSTREQYF

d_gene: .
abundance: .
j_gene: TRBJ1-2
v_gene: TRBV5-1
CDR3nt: TGCGCCAGCAGCTTGGGCGCTCTCGGCCACTATGGCTACACCTTC
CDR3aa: CASSLGALGHYGYTF

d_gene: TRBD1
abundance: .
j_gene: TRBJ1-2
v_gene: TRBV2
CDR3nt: TGTGCCAGCAGTGGGATACAGGGGAGCTATGGCTACACCTTC
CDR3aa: CASSGIQGSYGYTF

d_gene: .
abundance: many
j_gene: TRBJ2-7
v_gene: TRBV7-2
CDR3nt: TGTGCCAGCAGCTTAGAACAGGGAGGGTACGAGCAGTACTTC
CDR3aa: CASSLEQGGYEQYF

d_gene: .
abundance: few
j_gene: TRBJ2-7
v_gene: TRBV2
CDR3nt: TGTGCCAGCAGCTCTGGTCTCCCCTACGAGCAGTACTTC
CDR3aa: CASSSGLPYEQYF

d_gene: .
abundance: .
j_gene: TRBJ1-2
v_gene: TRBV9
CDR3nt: TGTGCCAGCAGCGTAGCAGGGACGACTAACTATGGCTACACCTTC
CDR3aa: CASSVAGTTNYGYTF

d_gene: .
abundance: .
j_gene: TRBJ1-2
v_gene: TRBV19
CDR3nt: TGTGCCAGTAGTCGCTCTGGGACGGATTATGGCTACACCTTC
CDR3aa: CASSRSGTDYGYTF

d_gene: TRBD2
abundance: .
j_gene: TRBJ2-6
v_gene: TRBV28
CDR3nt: TGTGCCAGCAGTTTGATCCGGGGGGACGTCCTGACTTTC
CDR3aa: CASSLIRGDVLTF

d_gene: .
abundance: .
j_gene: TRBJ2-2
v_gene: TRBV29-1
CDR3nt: TGCAGCGCCGAGGGGTCTGTGGGTCGAACCGGGGAGCTGTTTTTT
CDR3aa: CSAEGSVGRTGELFF

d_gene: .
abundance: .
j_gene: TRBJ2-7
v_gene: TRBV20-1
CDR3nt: TGCAGTGCCATTAGAGTGGGACAACTATACTACGAGCAGTACTTC
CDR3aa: CSAIRVGQLYYEQYF

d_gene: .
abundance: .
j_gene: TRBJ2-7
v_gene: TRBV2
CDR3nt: TGTGCCAGCAGTCCAGGCAACAACTACGAGCAGTACTTC
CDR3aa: CASSPGNNYEQYF

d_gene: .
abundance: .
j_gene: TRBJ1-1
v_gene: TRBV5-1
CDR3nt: TGCGCCAGCAGCTTGGCCGCGGGGGCTTTGAACACTGAAGCTTTCTTT
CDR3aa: CASSLAAGALNTEAFF

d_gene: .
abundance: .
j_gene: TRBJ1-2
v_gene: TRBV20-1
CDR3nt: TGCAGTGCCCCGGGCCAACAGGGTGGCGGCTACACCTTC
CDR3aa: CSAPGQQGGGYTF

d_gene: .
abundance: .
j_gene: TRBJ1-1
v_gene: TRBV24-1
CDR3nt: TGTGCCAGCAGTTTGATCAACGTGAACACTGAAGCTTTCTTT
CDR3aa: CASSLINVNTEAFF

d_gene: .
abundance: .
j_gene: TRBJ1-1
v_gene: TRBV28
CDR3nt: TGTGCCAGCAGTGCAGGGGACCCAGGCACCGAAGCTTTCTTT
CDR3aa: CASSAGDPGTEAFF

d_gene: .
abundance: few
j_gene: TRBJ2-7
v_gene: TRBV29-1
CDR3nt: TGCAGCGTTGTAGACTCGGGAACACCGACCTACGAGCAGTACTTC
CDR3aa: CSVVDSGTPTYEQYF

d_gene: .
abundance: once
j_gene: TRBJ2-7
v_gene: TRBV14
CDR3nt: TGTGCCAGCAGCCAAGGAGGGGGCGGGAGGATGTACGAGCAGTACTTC
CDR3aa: CASSQGGGGRMYEQYF

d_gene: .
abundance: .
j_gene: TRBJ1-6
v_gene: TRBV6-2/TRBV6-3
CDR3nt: TGTGCCAGCAGTTACTCGAGTATCGGATTCCTAAATAATTCACCCCTCCACTTT
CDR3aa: CASSYSSIGFLNNSPLHF

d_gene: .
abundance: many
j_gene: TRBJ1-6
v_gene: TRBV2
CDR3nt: TGTGCCAGCAGTCCTGGGCCAGCCCTCCACTTT
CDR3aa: CASSPGPALHF

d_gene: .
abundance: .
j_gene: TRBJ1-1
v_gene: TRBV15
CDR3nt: TGTGCCACCAGCCCCGGGAGGGGAGGCACTGAAGCTTTCTTT
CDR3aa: CATSPGRGGTEAFF

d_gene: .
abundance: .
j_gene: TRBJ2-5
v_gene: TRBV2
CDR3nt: TGTGCCAGCATTATGGAGAAGACCCAGTACTTC
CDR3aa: CASIMEKTQYF

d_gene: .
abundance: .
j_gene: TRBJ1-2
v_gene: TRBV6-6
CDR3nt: TGTGCCAGCAGTGAAGGGGGGGACCTCTATGGCTACACCTTC
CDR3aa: CASSEGGDLYGYTF

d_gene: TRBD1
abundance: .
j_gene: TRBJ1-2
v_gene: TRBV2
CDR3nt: TGTGCCAGCAGTTACTCAGGACAGGCAGCTAACTATGGCTACACCTTC
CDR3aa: CASSYSGQAANYGYTF

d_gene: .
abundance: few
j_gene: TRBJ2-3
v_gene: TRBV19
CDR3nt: TGTGCCAGTAGTATACATCGGACGGACACCAGCACAGATACGCAGTATTTT
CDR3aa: CASSIHRTDTSTDTQYF

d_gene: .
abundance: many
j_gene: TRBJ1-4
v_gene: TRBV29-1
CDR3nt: TGCAGCGTTGTAAGCGGAGAAAAACTGTTTTTT
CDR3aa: CSVVSGEKLFF

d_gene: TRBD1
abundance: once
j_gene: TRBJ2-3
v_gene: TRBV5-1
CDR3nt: TGCGCCAGCAGCTTGGGGAACCCGGGACAGAGCACAGATACGCAGTATTTT
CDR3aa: CASSLGNPGQSTDTQYF